This TCR beta chain was sequenced during a study of cytomegalovirus exposure and HLA in healthy donors. The protocol was immunoSEQ multiplex PCR, while the TCRdb copy is restricted to in-frame clones and leaves out a portion. Here the sample spans about 73,000 clones, 94% being singletons. Trimming shortened V by 10 bases and J by 2 bases, and 24 bases separated the two germline ends. The CDR3 is 17 residues long. Germline V gene sequence: CDR1 SEHNR, CDR2 FQNEAQ (reference sequence). The sample was PBMCs. V gene TRBV7-9 combines with J gene TRBJ2-1; TRBD2 is a possible D gene (6 bases). This sequence originates from a woman younger than 30 in good health and CMV-seronegative. The CDR3 sequence: CATRGNSRWEAYNEQFF. In DNA, the CDR3 is TGTGCCACCCGCGGAAACTCTAGGTGGGAGGCCTACAATGAGCAGTTCTTC. Supplemented by reference TRBV7-9 and TRBJ2-1, the full variable domain reads DTGVSQNPRHKITKRGQNVTFRCDPISEHNRLYWYRQTLGQGPEFLTYFQNEAQLEKSRLLSDRFSAERPKGSFSTLEIQRTEQGDSAMYLCATRGNSRWEAYNEQFFGPGTRLTVL.